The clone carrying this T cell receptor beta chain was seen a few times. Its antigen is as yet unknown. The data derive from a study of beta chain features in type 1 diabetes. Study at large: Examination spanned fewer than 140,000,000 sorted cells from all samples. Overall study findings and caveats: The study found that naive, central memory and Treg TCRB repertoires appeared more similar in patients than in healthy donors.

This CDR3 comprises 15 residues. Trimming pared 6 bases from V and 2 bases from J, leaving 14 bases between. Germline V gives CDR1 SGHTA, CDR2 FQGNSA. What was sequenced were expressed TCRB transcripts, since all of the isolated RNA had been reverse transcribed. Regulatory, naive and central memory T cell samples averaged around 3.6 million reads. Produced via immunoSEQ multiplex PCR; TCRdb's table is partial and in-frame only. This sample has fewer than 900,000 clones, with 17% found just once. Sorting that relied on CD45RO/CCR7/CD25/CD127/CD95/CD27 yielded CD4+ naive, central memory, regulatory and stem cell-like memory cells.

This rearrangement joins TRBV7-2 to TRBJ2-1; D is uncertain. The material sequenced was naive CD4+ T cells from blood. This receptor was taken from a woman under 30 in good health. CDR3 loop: CASSRFASTYNEQFF. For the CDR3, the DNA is TGTGCCAGCAGTCGATTTGCGAGTACCTACAATGAGCAGTTCTTC.